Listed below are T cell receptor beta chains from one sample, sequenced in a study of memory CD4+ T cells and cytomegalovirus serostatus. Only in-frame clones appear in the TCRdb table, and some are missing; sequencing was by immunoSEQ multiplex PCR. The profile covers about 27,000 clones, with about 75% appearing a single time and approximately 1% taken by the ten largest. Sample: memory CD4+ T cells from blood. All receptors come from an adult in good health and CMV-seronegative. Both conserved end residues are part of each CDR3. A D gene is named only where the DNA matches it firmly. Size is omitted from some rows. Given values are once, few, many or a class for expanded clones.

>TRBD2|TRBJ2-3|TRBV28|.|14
TGTGCCAGCAGTCTAGCGGGAACCACAGATACGCAGTATTTT
CASSLAGTTDTQYF
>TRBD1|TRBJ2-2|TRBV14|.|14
TGTGCCAGCAGGACAGGGGTAAACACCGGGGAGCTGTTTTTT
CASRTGVNTGELFF
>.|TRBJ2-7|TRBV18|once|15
TGTGCCAGCTCACCACGCAGGGCTATTAACTACGAGCAGTACTTC
CASSPRRAINYEQYF
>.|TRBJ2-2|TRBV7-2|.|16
TGTGCCAGCAGTCCGTTCTCGGGGTCGTTCACCGGGGAGCTGTTTTTT
CASSPFSGSFTGELFF
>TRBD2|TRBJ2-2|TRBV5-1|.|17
TGCGCCAGCAGCCAGACTATAGCGGGAGAGTTCGCCGGGGAGCTGTTTTTT
CASSQTIAGEFAGELFF
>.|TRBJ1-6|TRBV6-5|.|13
TGTGCCAGCACCCCAAAAGGGAGTTCACCCCTCCACTTT
CASTPKGSSPLHF
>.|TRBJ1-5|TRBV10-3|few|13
TGTGCCATCAGTGGACAGGGCAATCAGCCCCAGCATTTT
CAISGQGNQPQHF
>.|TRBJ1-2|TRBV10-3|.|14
TGTGCCATCAGTGAGTCGTTCAGTAACTATGGCTACACCTTC
CAISESFSNYGYTF
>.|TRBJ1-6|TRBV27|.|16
TGTGCCAGCACCCCGGGCAGAATTGATAATAATTCACCCCTCCACTTT
CASTPGRIDNNSPLHF
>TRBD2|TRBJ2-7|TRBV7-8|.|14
TGTGCCAGCAGCTTGGGAGGGGCGAGCTTCGAGCAGTACTTC
CASSLGGASFEQYF
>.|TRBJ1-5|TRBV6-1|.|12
TGTGCCAGCAGTGTCCTCAATCAGCCCCAGCATTTT
CASSVLNQPQHF
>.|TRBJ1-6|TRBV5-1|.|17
TGCGCCAGCAGCTTGGGGATAACGGGCCTCTATAATTCACCCCTCCACTTT
CASSLGITGLYNSPLHF
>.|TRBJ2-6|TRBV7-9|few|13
TGTGCCAGCAGCACCTCTGGGGCCAACGTCCTGACTTTC
CASSTSGANVLTF
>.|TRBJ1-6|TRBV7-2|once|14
TGTGCCAGCAGCTTAAGCTTGGCAGGATCACCCCTCCACTTT
CASSLSLAGSPLHF
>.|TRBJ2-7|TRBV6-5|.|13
TGTGCCAGCGGAACCGTCTTGGCCTACGAGCAGTACTTC
CASGTVLAYEQYF
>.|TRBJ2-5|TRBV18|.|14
TGTGCCAGCTCACCACCGGGAAATCGAGAGACCCAGTACTTC
CASSPPGNRETQYF
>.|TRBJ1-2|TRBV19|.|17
TGTGCCAGTAGCCTCTTTTGGAGGTGGCGGGTCCACTATGGCTACACCTTC
CASSLFWRWRVHYGYTF
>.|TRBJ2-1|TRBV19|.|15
TGTGCCAGTAGTATAGATTCGTTTATGGATTATGAGCAGTTCTTC
CASSIDSFMDYEQFF
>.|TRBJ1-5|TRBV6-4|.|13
TGTGCCAGCAGTGAGGGGCCCGGGCAGCCCCAGCATTTT
CASSEGPGQPQHF
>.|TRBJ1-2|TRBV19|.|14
TGTGCCAGTTCGGACCGGGGTTCTTCCTATGGCTACACCTTC
CASSDRGSSYGYTF
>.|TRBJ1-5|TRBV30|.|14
TGTGCCTGGAGTGTAATGGACAAAAATCAGCCCCAGCATTTT
CAWSVMDKNQPQHF
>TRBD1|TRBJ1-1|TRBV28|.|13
TGTGCCAGCCAGGGACAGGCGAACACTGAAGCTTTCTTT
CASQGQANTEAFF
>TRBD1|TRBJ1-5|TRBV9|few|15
TGTGCCAGCAGCCCCGGGACAGGCTCTTTTTGGCCCCAGCATTTT
CASSPGTGSFWPQHF
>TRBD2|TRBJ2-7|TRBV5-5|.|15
TGTGCCAGCAGCACCGGGACTAGCGGCTCCTACGAGCAGTACTTC
CASSTGTSGSYEQYF
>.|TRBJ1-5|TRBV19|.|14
TGTGCCAGTAGTATTAGGGAGGCCAGGGTGGCCCAGCATTTT
CASSIREARVAQHF
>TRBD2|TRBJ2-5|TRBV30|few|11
TGTGCCTGGTCGGCGGGGGGGGACCAGTACTTC
CAWSAGGDQYF
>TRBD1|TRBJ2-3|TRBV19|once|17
TGTGCCAGTAGTATAGATCGACGAGCTACAGGGGTGGATACGCAGTATTTT
CASSIDRRATGVDTQYF